Listed below are T cell receptor beta chains from one sample, sequenced in a study of cytomegalovirus exposure and HLA in healthy donors. Method: immunoSEQ multiplex PCR; TCRdb's copy keeps in-frame clones and lacks some. The sample comprises roughly 120,000 clones, approximately 80% of which are singletons, and 1.5% to 2% rests with the top ten. Material for sequencing was PBMCs. The receptors here all came from a man aged 40-50 years in good health and CMV-seronegative. The CDR3 runs from the conserved cysteine through the conserved F or W. Each record gives: CDR3 DNA, CDR3 protein, J gene, clone size, D gene, V gene. The D gene is left open where the match is weak. Rows give clone size only sometimes, using once, few, many, or a class for an expanded clone.

DNA: TGTGCCAGCAGCTTGACACAGGGGGGGCTGGGGACCCAGTACTTC
CDR3: CASSLTQGGLGTQYF
J: TRBJ2-5
size: once
D: .
V: TRBV5-6

DNA: TGTGCCAGCAGCCCCGGGACAAGCTATGGCTACACCTTC
CDR3: CASSPGTSYGYTF
J: TRBJ1-2
size: .
D: .
V: TRBV4-2

DNA: TGTGCCAGCAGGGGTAAGGGGGCTTCTAATGAAAAACTGTTTTTT
CDR3: CASRGKGASNEKLFF
J: TRBJ1-4
size: .
D: TRBD1
V: TRBV5-6

DNA: TGTGCCAGCAGCGTAGCTACGAGTGGTCAGGGCCTCCCTGGGAGCACAGATACGCAGTATTTT
CDR3: CASSVATSGQGLPGSTDTQYF
J: TRBJ2-3
size: few
D: .
V: TRBV9

DNA: TGTGCCAGCAGTCGGACAGGCGGCACTGAAGCTTTCTTT
CDR3: CASSRTGGTEAFF
J: TRBJ1-1
size: .
D: TRBD1
V: TRBV6-5

DNA: TGCGCCAGCAGCCAAGATCCAGGGTCAACTGGGGCCAACGTCCTGACTTTC
CDR3: CASSQDPGSTGANVLTF
J: TRBJ2-6
size: .
D: .
V: TRBV4-1

DNA: TGTGCCAGCTCACCACTTCCCGGAGAGGGCAATCAGCCCCAGCATTTT
CDR3: CASSPLPGEGNQPQHF
J: TRBJ1-5
size: .
D: .
V: TRBV18

DNA: TGTGCCAGCAGCTTGCAGACTAGCGGGAACGAGCAGTACTTC
CDR3: CASSLQTSGNEQYF
J: TRBJ2-7
size: .
D: TRBD2
V: TRBV7-6

DNA: TGCGCCAGCACCCCAATGCCCCCGGGGAGCAATCAGCCCCAGCATTTT
CDR3: CASTPMPPGSNQPQHF
J: TRBJ1-5
size: .
D: .
V: TRBV23-1

DNA: TGCGCCAGCAATCCCGGGGGGGCCAACAATGAGCAGTTCTTC
CDR3: CASNPGGANNEQFF
J: TRBJ2-1
size: once
D: TRBD2
V: TRBV5-1

DNA: TGTGCCAGCAGCCCAACACACTACGAGCAGTACTTC
CDR3: CASSPTHYEQYF
J: TRBJ2-7
size: .
D: .
V: TRBV7-2

DNA: TGTGCCAGCAGCCAAGACGAGGGGGTAGGGTCCTACGAGCAGTACTTC
CDR3: CASSQDEGVGSYEQYF
J: TRBJ2-7
size: .
D: .
V: TRBV4-2

DNA: TGTGCCAGCAGCCTTACAGGGACGGGCGGCTACACCTTC
CDR3: CASSLTGTGGYTF
J: TRBJ1-2
size: .
D: .
V: TRBV5-6

DNA: TGTGCCAGCAGCTTAGCGCGTGGAGCATGGGAGACCCAGTACTTC
CDR3: CASSLARGAWETQYF
J: TRBJ2-5
size: .
D: .
V: TRBV7-9

DNA: TGTGCCAGCAGTGTTTACATGAACACTGAAGCTTTCTTT
CDR3: CASSVYMNTEAFF
J: TRBJ1-1
size: few
D: .
V: TRBV2

DNA: TGTGCCAGCAGCTTACTCGGACTAGCCGGGACAGATACGCAGTATTTT
CDR3: CASSLLGLAGTDTQYF
J: TRBJ2-3
size: .
D: TRBD2
V: TRBV5-6

DNA: TGTGCCAGCTCACCACCACGGGACAGGGGGGGACCTGGACAGCAGTACTTC
CDR3: CASSPPRDRGGPGQQYF
J: TRBJ2-7
size: .
D: TRBD1
V: TRBV18

DNA: TGTGCCAGCAGCTTGTATCGCCAGGGGGGAATTGGGAACACTGAAGCTTTCTTT
CDR3: CASSLYRQGGIGNTEAFF
J: TRBJ1-1
size: .
D: TRBD1
V: TRBV7-2

DNA: TGTGCCTGGGCCGGGACAAAGGGCACTGAAGCTTTCTTT
CDR3: CAWAGTKGTEAFF
J: TRBJ1-1
size: .
D: .
V: TRBV30

DNA: TGTGCCAGCAGCCATGAAACAGCTACTTCATCTCGTGAGGGCTACACCTTC
CDR3: CASSHETATSSREGYTF
J: TRBJ1-2
size: .
D: .
V: TRBV4-2

DNA: TGCAGCGTTGAAGTTTCTAGGGGCGGTGAAAAACTGTTTTTT
CDR3: CSVEVSRGGEKLFF
J: TRBJ1-4
size: .
D: .
V: TRBV29-1

DNA: TGTGCCAGCAGGAGAACAGCCGATGAGCAGTTCTTC
CDR3: CASRRTADEQFF
J: TRBJ2-1
size: once
D: .
V: TRBV6-5

DNA: TGTGCCAGCAGCAAAGGGGGCTACGAGCAGTACTTC
CDR3: CASSKGGYEQYF
J: TRBJ2-7
size: .
D: .
V: TRBV13

DNA: TGTGCCTGGAGTGTACTGGGGGGAGGGGAGCTGTTTTTT
CDR3: CAWSVLGGGELFF
J: TRBJ2-2
size: .
D: .
V: TRBV30

DNA: TGTGCCAGCTCCCCAAGGGACAGGCCTGCGGATGGCTACACCTTC
CDR3: CASSPRDRPADGYTF
J: TRBJ1-2
size: .
D: TRBD1
V: TRBV18

DNA: TGTGCCAGCACTGGGCTCACTAATGAGCAGTTCTTC
CDR3: CASTGLTNEQFF
J: TRBJ2-1
size: .
D: .
V: TRBV6-5

DNA: TGCGCCAGCAGCCCCGATGACAGGTCATACAATGAGCAGTTCTTC
CDR3: CASSPDDRSYNEQFF
J: TRBJ2-1
size: .
D: .
V: TRBV5-1

DNA: TGTGCCACCAGCAGAGATACGGGGTCCCAGCATTTT
CDR3: CATSRDTGSQHF
J: TRBJ1-5
size: .
D: .
V: TRBV15

DNA: TGTGCCAGCAGCTCTGGTACTAGCGGGGGAACCGGGGAGCTGTTTTTT
CDR3: CASSSGTSGGTGELFF
J: TRBJ2-2
size: .
D: TRBD2
V: TRBV5-6

DNA: TGTGCCAGCATGTCCGGGGGTGACTATGGCTACACCTTC
CDR3: CASMSGGDYGYTF
J: TRBJ1-2
size: few
D: .
V: TRBV10-3

DNA: TGTGCCATCAGTGAGGACAGGAATGGAAACACCATATATTTT
CDR3: CAISEDRNGNTIYF
J: TRBJ1-3
size: .
D: .
V: TRBV10-3

DNA: TGTGCCTGGACTGGACAGGCCTACGAGCAGTACTTC
CDR3: CAWTGQAYEQYF
J: TRBJ2-7
size: few
D: TRBD1
V: TRBV30

DNA: TGCAGCGTTGATAGGGTAGCGGGAGATACGCAGTATTTT
CDR3: CSVDRVAGDTQYF
J: TRBJ2-3
size: .
D: TRBD2
V: TRBV29-1

DNA: TGTGCCAGCAGTTATGGAGGGACCGGTAACACCATATATTTT
CDR3: CASSYGGTGNTIYF
J: TRBJ1-3
size: .
D: .
V: TRBV6-5

DNA: TGTGCCAGTATAGACGGGGTCTTCGGGGAGCTGTTTTTT
CDR3: CASIDGVFGELFF
J: TRBJ2-2
size: .
D: .
V: TRBV19

DNA: TGTGCCAGCAGCACCTCAACAACGTCGAACACTGAAGCTTTCTTT
CDR3: CASSTSTTSNTEAFF
J: TRBJ1-1
size: few
D: .
V: TRBV14

DNA: TGTGCCAGCAGTGAGTCTGGGCCGAACACCGGGGAGCTGTTTTTT
CDR3: CASSESGPNTGELFF
J: TRBJ2-2
size: .
D: .
V: TRBV2

DNA: TGTGCCAGCAGTAAAGACACAGGGGTCTATGGCTACACCTTC
CDR3: CASSKDTGVYGYTF
J: TRBJ1-2
size: .
D: TRBD1
V: TRBV6-1

DNA: TGCGCCAGCAGCCAAGGCCCGGGAGGGAGGGGAACTGAAGCTTTCTTT
CDR3: CASSQGPGGRGTEAFF
J: TRBJ1-1
size: .
D: .
V: TRBV4-3

DNA: TGTGCCAGTAGTATATTTTTCCGAGGGTACGTAGTGAACACTGAAGCTTTCTTT
CDR3: CASSIFFRGYVVNTEAFF
J: TRBJ1-1
size: .
D: .
V: TRBV19

DNA: TGTTCCAGCAGCTTGGGGGGGGAGACCCAGTACTTC
CDR3: CSSSLGGETQYF
J: TRBJ2-5
size: .
D: TRBD2
V: TRBV7-9

DNA: TGTGCCAGTAGGGACAGCCCCACTGGGGCCAACGGCCTGACTTTC
CDR3: CASRDSPTGANGLTF
J: TRBJ2-6
size: .
D: .
V: TRBV19

DNA: TGTGCCACCAGCAGGGGACTAGCGGAGAATGAGCAGTTCTTC
CDR3: CATSRGLAENEQFF
J: TRBJ2-1
size: .
D: TRBD2
V: TRBV15

DNA: TGTGCCAGCAGCTTGCGCGAGTTAGTTACCAACGAGCAGTACTTC
CDR3: CASSLRELVTNEQYF
J: TRBJ2-7
size: .
D: .
V: TRBV5-6

DNA: TGTGCCAGCAGCTTGGTCGAATTGGCGGGACAGGGATACAATGAGCAGTTCTTC
CDR3: CASSLVELAGQGYNEQFF
J: TRBJ2-1
size: .
D: TRBD1
V: TRBV5-6

DNA: TGTGCCAGCAGCCAAACGACTAGCACGCAGACCCAGTACTTC
CDR3: CASSQTTSTQTQYF
J: TRBJ2-5
size: .
D: TRBD2
V: TRBV7-2

DNA: TGTGCCAGCAGCTTAGGGAGGGGGGGTAGGGGCTCTGGAAACACCATATATTTT
CDR3: CASSLGRGGRGSGNTIYF
J: TRBJ1-3
size: .
D: .
V: TRBV7-9

DNA: TGTGCCAGCAGCTCGACTTACTTTGGGGAGCAGTTCTTC
CDR3: CASSSTYFGEQFF
J: TRBJ2-1
size: once
D: .
V: TRBV7-2

DNA: TGTGCCAGCGGCTCGGGACAGGGTAATTCACCCCTCCACTTT
CDR3: CASGSGQGNSPLHF
J: TRBJ1-6
size: .
D: TRBD1
V: TRBV2

DNA: TGTGCCATGAGACAGGGAACCGGGGAGCTGTTTTTT
CDR3: CAMRQGTGELFF
J: TRBJ2-2
size: .
D: TRBD1
V: TRBV10-3

DNA: TGCAGTGCTTCCTACGAGACCCAGTACTTC
CDR3: CSASYETQYF
J: TRBJ2-5
size: .
D: .
V: TRBV20-1

DNA: TGTGCCAGCAGCTCGACAGGGGGCCGGTACGAGCAGTACTTC
CDR3: CASSSTGGRYEQYF
J: TRBJ2-7
size: once
D: TRBD1
V: TRBV5-6

DNA: TGTGCCAGCAGCCCAAGGACAGGGGGTTTTGAAGCTTTCTTT
CDR3: CASSPRTGGFEAFF
J: TRBJ1-1
size: .
D: TRBD1
V: TRBV7-9

DNA: TGTGCCAGCAGTTACACTACTAGCGGGATCTACGAGCAGTACTTC
CDR3: CASSYTTSGIYEQYF
J: TRBJ2-7
size: .
D: TRBD2
V: TRBV6-5

DNA: TGTGCCAGTAGTACTCCGACAGGGTTCTCCTACAATGAGCAGTTCTTC
CDR3: CASSTPTGFSYNEQFF
J: TRBJ2-1
size: .
D: TRBD1
V: TRBV19

DNA: TGTGCCAGCAGCGGTGTCGGGCCACCGGGCGGGACGCAGTATTTT
CDR3: CASSGVGPPGGTQYF
J: TRBJ2-3
size: .
D: .
V: TRBV9

DNA: TGTGCCAGCAGGGAATTTATGGACCGATTCTCTGGGGCCAACGGCCTGACTTTC
CDR3: CASREFMDRFSGANGLTF
J: TRBJ2-6
size: .
D: .
V: TRBV6-1

DNA: TGTGCCAGCAGCTTCGGGAGCTCCTACAATGAGCAGTTCTTC
CDR3: CASSFGSSYNEQFF
J: TRBJ2-1
size: .
D: .
V: TRBV5-6

DNA: TGTGCCAGCAGCTTATCATCCCTAGCGGGAGCCCCTGGGGAGCAGTACTTC
CDR3: CASSLSSLAGAPGEQYF
J: TRBJ2-7
size: .
D: TRBD2
V: TRBV7-2